Below are 5 T cell receptor beta chains sequenced from a single sample in a study of cytomegalovirus exposure and HLA in healthy donors. The PCR was carried out with 60 Vbeta primers and 13 Jbeta primers. The data were produced by immunoSEQ multiplex PCR, yet TCRdb's version contains in-frame clones alone and is incomplete. This sample contains some 64,000 clones. The material sequenced was PBMCs. These receptors all come from a woman aged 25 to 39 in good health and CMV-seronegative.

V and J are TRBV7-9 and TRBJ1-1; maybe TRBD1 (6 bases). CDR3 length: 15 amino acids. V was clipped by 1 base and J by 3 bases, with 12 bases between them. Germline V lookup: CDR1 SEHNR, CDR2 FQNEAQ (reference sequence). CDR3 protein: CASSLDRVGYTEAFF. The DNA for the CDR3 is TGTGCCAGCAGCTTAGACAGGGTGGGGTACACTGAAGCTTTCTTT.

V and J are TRBV2 and TRBJ1-1; D not resolved. Germline V lookup: CDR1 SNHLY, CDR2 FYNNEI. The length of the CDR3 is 11 residues. The ends were cut back, 3 bases at V and 13 bases at J, with 12 bases in the middle. The CDR3 DNA sequence: TGTGCCAGCAGTGACTCGGGATTTGATTTCTTT. Translation: CASSDSGFDFF. The complete variable domain, with remaining parts taken from reference TRBV2 and TRBJ1-1, reads EPEVTQTPSHQVTQMGQEVILRCVPISNHLYFYWYRQILGQKVEFLVSFYNNEISEKSEIFDDQFSVERPDGSNFTLKIRSTKLEDSAMYFCASSDSGFDFFGQGTRLTVV.

The chain links TRBV15 to TRBJ2-1; 8 bases agree with TRBD1. The CDR3 covers 16 residues. CDR1 LNHNV and CDR2 YYDKDF come from the germline V gene (reference sequence). V dropped 0 bases and J dropped 8; count of bases not matched to a gene: 9. The CDR3 spells CATSRDGYLTGDEQFF. The CDR3 nucleotides are TGTGCCACCAGCAGAGACGGTTATCTGACAGGGGATGAGCAGTTCTTC.

A word on this clone: Mismatch with germline at one junction end may stem from a read error. The chain uses TRBV7-7 and TRBJ2-2; 9 positions match TRBD1. Germline V lookup: CDR1 SSHAT, CDR2 FNYEAQ (reference sequence). The CDR3 has 17 residues. The CDR3 sequence is CASSSVPDRGETGELFF. The DNA of the CDR3 is TGTGCTAGCAGTTCTGTACCGGACAGGGGAGAGACCGGGGAGCTGTTTTTT.

The chain employs TRBV4-3 and TRBJ2-3; 12 bases match TRBD2. V was clipped by 4 bases and J by 3 bases; unmatched bases: 5. The CDR3 sequence is 16 residues long. CDR1 and CDR2 (germline): LGHNA, YSLEER. As DNA, the CDR3 is TGCGCCAGCAGCCGGACCGGGACTAGCGGGACAGATACGCAGTATTTT. This gives the protein CASSRTGTSGTDTQYF.